The entry that follows covers one TCR beta chain sequence. Germline-derived CDR1 and CDR2 are SGHVS and FQNEAQ. The length of the CDR3 is 16 residues. V shed 5 bases, J shed 1 base, and the junction held 7 bases outside the gene matches. Sequenced by immunoSEQ multiplex PCR; TCRdb stores in-frame clones only, minus some. Of some 130,000 clones detected, around 80% appear once; the ten largest clones hold 1.9%. This sample is drawn from a study of blood T cell repertoires in COVID-19. Background on the study: The United States, Italy and Spain were the sources of the acute and convalescent COVID-19 samples. PBMCs, B-cell-depleted T cells, or T cells provided the cDNA or gDNA that made up the material.

The rearrangement uses TRBV7-8 and TRBJ1-1, with 10 bases lining up with TRBD1. The TCR was taken from a man aged 65 to 79 with acute or convalescent COVID-19. The sequencing sample was made of peripheral blood. CDR3 bases: TGTGCCAGCAGCGGCCGGGACAGGGGTTCGAACACTGAAGCTTTCTTT. Translated: CASSGRDRGSNTEAFF.